A single sample gave rise to the 22 T cell receptor beta chains below, sequenced in a study of blood T cell repertoires in COVID-19. TCRdb's table, derived via immunoSEQ multiplex PCR, lists solely in-frame clones and lacks some. The sample yields 80,000 to 100,000 clones, approximately 79% seen once. The sample was peripheral blood. The receptors originated from a man in his 70s with active or convalescent COVID-19.

This clone showed up just once. The junction departs from germline at one end; a sequencing error may be responsible. The rearrangement uses TRBV7-7 and TRBJ2-1; 10 bases are a match to TRBD2. Germline V gene data show CDR1 as SSHAT and CDR2 as FNYEAQ (reference sequence). This CDR3 is 15 amino acids long. The CDR3 sequence is CASSMASGGHNEQFF. Written as DNA, the CDR3 is TGTGCTAGCAGCATGGCTAGCGGGGGCCACAATGAGCAGTTCTTC.

The rearrangement uses TRBV4-1 and TRBJ1-5; the match to TRBD1 covers 10 bases. V shed 2 bases and J 6 bases; nucleotides not matched to a gene: 4. Germline assignment: CDR1 MGHRA and CDR2 YSYEKL. This CDR3 region has 15 residues. CDR3 DNA: TGCGCCAGCAGCCAAAAGACAGGGGGCTTTCAGCCCCAGCATTTT. This encodes CASSQKTGGFQPQHF.

The J gene is TRBJ1-3, the V gene TRBV7-2; D is possibly TRBD1 (5 bases). V was shortened by 1 base and J by 2 bases, with 12 bases between the two germline ends. Germline-derived CDR1 and CDR2 are SGHTA and FQGNSA. CDR3 size: 16 residues. CDR3 nucleotides: TGTGCCAGCAGCTTAGGTGTCAGGGTTACTGGAAACACCATATATTTT. Amino acid sequence: CASSLGVRVTGNTIYF.

This chain uses TRBV2 with TRBJ1-2; 9 bases align to TRBD1. The J segment lost 7 bases and the V segment lost 6 bases, leaving 9 bases of the junction unmatched. The CDR3 loop spans 14 amino acids. CDR1 and CDR2 from the germline V gene are SNHLY and FYNNEI. For the CDR3, the DNA is TGTGCCAGCAGAACACAGGGGGCCCCTCCTGGCTACACCTTC. This encodes CASRTQGAPPGYTF.

The rearrangement links TRBV5-6 to TRBJ2-2; D possibly corresponds to TRBD2 (6 bases). The CDR3 contains 14 residues. Germline CDR1 and CDR2: SGHDT and YYEEEE. Trimming cost V 6 bases and J 4 bases, with 13 bases left between them. Written as DNA, the CDR3 is TGTGCCAGCAACCGGGACTTCTCCACCGGGGAGCTGTTTTTT. This sequence encodes CASNRDFSTGELFF.

The chain employs TRBV27 and TRBJ1-2, with 7 positions matching TRBD1. Germline V CDR1 and CDR2: MNHEY, SMNVEV (reference sequence). The V and J ends lost 8 bases and 5 bases, in that order; junction bases with no gene match: 8. This CDR3 is 13 amino acids long. CDR3 sequence: CASGRTGVYGYTF. The CDR3 bases are TGTGCCAGCGGCCGAACAGGGGTATATGGCTACACCTTC.

The chain has TRBV9 and TRBJ2-3; 8 bases are shared with TRBD2. Germline CDR1 SGDLS, CDR2 YYNGEE. This CDR3 contains 15 residues. V gave up 1 base and J gave up 4 bases; unmatched junction bases: 5. CDR3: CASSVSGGPPDTQYF. CDR3 in DNA: TGTGCCAGCAGCGTAAGCGGGGGCCCCCCAGATACGCAGTATTTT.

This clone occurred once. The J gene is TRBJ1-2, the V gene TRBV1; the table assigns TRBD1, which was not confirmed against the DNA. TRBV1 is listed as a pseudogene. This CDR3 comprises 15 residues. This chain's CDR3 is CTSRTGTGVFYGYTF. As DNA, the CDR3 is TGCACCAGCAGGACCGGGACAGGAGTTTTCTATGGCTACACCTTC.

This chain uses TRBV11-2 with TRBJ1-6; 9 nucleotides line up with TRBD1. The CDR3 is made up of 15 amino acids. The germline V gene encodes CDR1 SGHAT and CDR2 FQNNGV. The junction had 6 bases not matched to a gene; V was cut back by 5 bases and J by 7 bases. CDR3 protein: CASSPSGTGNSPLHF. CDR3 DNA: TGTGCCAGCAGCCCGTCCGGGACAGGGAATTCACCCCTCCACTTT.

This clone came up a few times. This chain joins TRBV19 and TRBJ1-1, with D perhaps TRBD1 (5 bases). The V end was cut by 4 bases, the J end by 4 bases, with 13 bases between. Germline V gives CDR1 LNHDA, CDR2 SQIVND (reference sequence). The CDR3 is made up of 14 amino acids. CDR3 sequence: CASSSVQAATEAFF. The DNA of the CDR3 is TGTGCCAGTAGTAGTGTACAGGCGGCCACTGAAGCTTTCTTT.

The rearrangement joins TRBV7-8 to TRBJ1-1; D is unclear. Germline values: CDR1 SGHVS, CDR2 FQNEAQ. There are 12 residues in the CDR3. The V and J ends lost 5 bases and 4 bases respectively, with 8 bases between them. The chain's CDR3 is CASSRDTTEAFF. CDR3 nucleotides: TGTGCCAGCAGCCGCGACACCACTGAAGCTTTCTTT.

The V call is TRBV7-2, the J call TRBJ2-5; 9 nucleotides line up with TRBD2. V shed 4 bases, J shed 1 base, and the junction held 1 base outside the gene matches. Germline V gene lookup returns CDR1 SGHTA and CDR2 FQGNSA. This CDR3 has 14 residues. CDR3 sequence reads: CASSWGLAQETQYF. The CDR3 DNA is TGTGCCAGCAGCTGGGGACTAGCCCAAGAGACCCAGTACTTC.

The chain is built from TRBV3-1 (or the pseudogene TRBV3-2) and TRBJ2-5, with D possibly TRBD2 on 5 matching bases. Germline CDR1 is LGHDT and CDR2 is YNNKEL (reference sequence). V was pared by 3 bases and J by 4 bases, with 12 bases between. CDR3 size: 14 residues. The CDR3 sequence: CASSQGSVLETQYF. CDR3 in DNA: TGTGCCAGCAGCCAGGGTAGCGTACTAGAGACCCAGTACTTC.

The chain uses TRBV10-3 and TRBJ2-1; the match to TRBD2 covers 11 bases. With 8 bases clipped from V and 4 bases from J, the junction kept 4 bases outside the gene matches. The CDR3 has 14 residues. Germline-derived CDR1 and CDR2 are ENHRY and SYGVKD. The CDR3 here is CAIGPSGGYNEQFF. CDR3 nucleotide sequence: TGTGCCATCGGCCCTAGCGGGGGGTACAATGAGCAGTTCTTC.

This clone was counted between two and nine times. The chain joins TRBV25-1 to TRBJ2-1; 8 nucleotides line up with TRBD2. Germline assignment: CDR1 MGHDK and CDR2 SYGVNS. J was trimmed by 0 bases and V by 7 bases; bases with no gene match: 5. This CDR3 comprises 15 residues. The CDR3 is CASKLAGSSYNEQFF. For the CDR3, the DNA is TGTGCCAGCAAGTTAGCGGGGAGCTCCTACAATGAGCAGTTCTTC.

This chain connects TRBV6-5 to TRBJ1-5, with D uncertain. The germline V gene encodes CDR1 MNHEY and CDR2 SVGAGI. The CDR3 extends over 15 amino acids. Trimming took 2 bases from V and 2 from J, leaving 10 bases between them. The CDR3 DNA reads TGTGCCAGCAGTTACGACATGTCGGGCAATCAGCCCCAGCATTTT. Translating it yields CASSYDMSGNQPQHF.

The chain carries TRBV19 and TRBJ2-7, with TRBD1 identical over 8 bases. The CDR3 covers 12 residues. The J segment lost 6 bases and the V segment lost 4 bases, leaving 2 bases of the junction unmatched. Germline assignment: CDR1 LNHDA and CDR2 SQIVND (reference sequence). The CDR3 is CASSKTGAEQYF. Here the CDR3 DNA reads TGTGCCAGTAGTAAGACAGGGGCCGAGCAGTACTTC.

The V call is TRBV18, the J call TRBJ2-5, with 8 bases identical to TRBD2. This CDR3 has 14 amino acids. With 1 base clipped from V and 3 bases from J, the junction kept 1 base outside the gene matches. Germline V gene lookup returns CDR1 KGHSH and CDR2 LQKENI. The CDR3 protein is CASSPLAGKETQYF. In DNA, the CDR3 is TGTGCCAGCTCACCACTAGCGGGGAAAGAGACCCAGTACTTC.

The chain joins TRBV6-6 to TRBJ2-7, with TRBD2 identical over 10 bases. The V segment lost 6 bases and the J segment 7 bases; nucleotides outside the gene matches: 12. The CDR3 has 15 residues. Germline CDR1 and CDR2: MNHNY and SVGAGI (reference sequence). The CDR3 nucleotides read TGTGCCAGCAGAACTAGCGGGGCCCCAGGTAGAGAGCAGTACTTC. Residues: CASRTSGAPGREQYF.

J is TRBJ2-7 and V is TRBV6-5; TRBD2 might be the D (6 bases). CDR1 and CDR2 (germline): MNHEY, SVGAGI. Trimming left V 6 bases short and J 6 bases short, with 12 bases between. The CDR3 runs to 12 residues. The CDR3, as DNA: TGTGCCAGCAGGATTCTGGAGGGCGAGCAGTACTTC. Its protein product is CASRILEGEQYF.

The chain employs TRBV14 and TRBJ2-2; D is undetermined. With 2 bases removed from V and 7 bases from J, the gap between germline ends came to 5 bases. The CDR3 sequence is 12 residues long. Germline values: CDR1 SGHDN, CDR2 FVKESK. The CDR3 DNA is TGTGCCAGCAGCCAAATAAACGGGGAGCTGTTTTTT. It codes for CASSQINGELFF.

The rearrangement joins TRBV13 to TRBJ2-7; TRBD2 matches 10 bases. Germline V gene lookup returns CDR1 PRHDT and CDR2 FYEKMQ (reference sequence). Trimming cost V 1 base and J 2 bases; bases outside gene matches: 8. The CDR3 totals 17 residues. CDR3 sequence reads: CASSLAGSGGIPYEQYF. CDR3 nucleotide sequence: TGTGCCAGCAGCTTAGCGGGTAGCGGGGGGATCCCCTACGAGCAGTACTTC. The full variable domain, rest sourced from reference TRBV13 and TRBJ2-7, is AAGVIQSPRHLIKEKRETATLKCYPIPRHDTVYWYQQGPGQDPQFLISFYEKMQSDKGSIPDRFSAQQFSDYHSELNMSSLELGDSALYFCASSLAGSGGIPYEQYFGPGTRLTVT.